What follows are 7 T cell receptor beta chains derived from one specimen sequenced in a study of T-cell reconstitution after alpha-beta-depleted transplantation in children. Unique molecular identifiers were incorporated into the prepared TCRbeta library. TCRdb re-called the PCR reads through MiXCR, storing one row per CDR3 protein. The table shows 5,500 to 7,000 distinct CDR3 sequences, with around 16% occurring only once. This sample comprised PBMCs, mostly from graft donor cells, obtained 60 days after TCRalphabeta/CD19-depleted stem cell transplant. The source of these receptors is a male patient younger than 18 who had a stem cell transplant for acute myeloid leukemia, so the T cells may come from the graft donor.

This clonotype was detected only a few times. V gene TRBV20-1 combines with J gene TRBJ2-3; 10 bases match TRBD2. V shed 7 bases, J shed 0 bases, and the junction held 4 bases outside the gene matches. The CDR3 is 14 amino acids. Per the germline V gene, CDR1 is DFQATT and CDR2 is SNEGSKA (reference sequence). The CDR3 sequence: CSVLLAGSTDTQYF. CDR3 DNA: TGCAGTGTCCTACTAGCGGGAAGCACAGATACGCAGTATTTT.

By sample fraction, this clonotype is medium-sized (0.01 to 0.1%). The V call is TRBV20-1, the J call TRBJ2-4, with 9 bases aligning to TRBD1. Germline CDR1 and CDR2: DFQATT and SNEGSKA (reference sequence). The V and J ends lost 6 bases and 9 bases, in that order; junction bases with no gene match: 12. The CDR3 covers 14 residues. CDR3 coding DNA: TGCAGTGCAGGGGTCCCGGGACAGGGCGGCATTCAGTACTTC. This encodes CSAGVPGQGGIQYF.

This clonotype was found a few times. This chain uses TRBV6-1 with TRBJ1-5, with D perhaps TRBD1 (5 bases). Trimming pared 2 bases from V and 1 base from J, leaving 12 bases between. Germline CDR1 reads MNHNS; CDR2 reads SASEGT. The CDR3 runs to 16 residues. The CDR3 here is CASSEPGGYSNQPQHF. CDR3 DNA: TGTGCCAGCAGTGAACCCGGGGGGTACAGCAATCAGCCCCAGCATTTT.

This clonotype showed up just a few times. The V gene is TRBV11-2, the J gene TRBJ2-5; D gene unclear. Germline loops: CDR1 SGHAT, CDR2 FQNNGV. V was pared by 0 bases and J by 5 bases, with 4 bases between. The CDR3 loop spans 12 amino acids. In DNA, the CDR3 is TGTGCCAGCAGCTTAGATTGGGAGACCCAGTACTTC. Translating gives CASSLDWETQYF.

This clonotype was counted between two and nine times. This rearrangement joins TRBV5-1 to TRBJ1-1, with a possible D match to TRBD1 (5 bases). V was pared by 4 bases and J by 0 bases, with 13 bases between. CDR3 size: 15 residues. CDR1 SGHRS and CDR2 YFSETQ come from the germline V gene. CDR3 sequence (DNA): TGCGCCAGCAGCCGAGGGACGGTAATGAACACTGAAGCTTTCTTT. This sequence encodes CASSRGTVMNTEAFF.

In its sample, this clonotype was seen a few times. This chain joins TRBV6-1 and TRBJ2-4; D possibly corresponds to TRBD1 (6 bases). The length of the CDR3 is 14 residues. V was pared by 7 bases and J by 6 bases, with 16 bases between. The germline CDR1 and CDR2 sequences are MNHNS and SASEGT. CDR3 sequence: CASKLRQAGNIQYF. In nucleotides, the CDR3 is TGTGCCAGCAAACTAAGACAGGCCGGAAACATTCAGTACTTC.

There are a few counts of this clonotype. CDR3 sequence reads: CASSVAGGGYEQYF. The DNA for the CDR3 is TGTGCCAGCAGCGTAGCTGGGGGGGGGTACGAGCAGTACTTC. The V call is TRBV9, the J call TRBJ2-7, with TRBD2 matching over 7 bases. V was pared by 0 bases and J by 4 bases, with 4 bases of the junction left unmatched. Germline-derived CDR1 and CDR2 are SGDLS and YYNGEE. This CDR3 is built from 14 residues.